This T cell receptor beta chain was captured by sequencing in a study of blood T cell repertoires in COVID-19. Study as a whole: Sample material is recorded as cDNA or gDNA derived from T cells, B-cell-depleted T cells, or PBMCs.

Germline CDR1 and CDR2: DFQATT and SNEGSKA (reference sequence). Trimming shortened V by 5 bases and J by 6 bases, and 9 bases separated the two germline ends. The CDR3 is 11 residues long. Original analysis: Using reference gene primer amplification, nucleated cell counts were estimated. Using immunoSEQ multiplex PCR, the repertoire was profiled, and TCRdb retains in-frame clones only, with some absent. That table is the source of V, J and clone size, and D and trimming were worked out from the DNA. Counted here are over 70,000 clones, about four fifths occurring once; the ten biggest clones make up roughly 6.3%.

This sequence was found in a man in his 70s with COVID-19, enrolled during active disease. The specimen sequenced was peripheral blood. The V gene is TRBV20-1, the J gene TRBJ2-3; no reliable D call. CDR3 bases: TGCAGTGCTGAGATCAGGGATACGCAGTATTTT. As protein: CSAEIRDTQYF.